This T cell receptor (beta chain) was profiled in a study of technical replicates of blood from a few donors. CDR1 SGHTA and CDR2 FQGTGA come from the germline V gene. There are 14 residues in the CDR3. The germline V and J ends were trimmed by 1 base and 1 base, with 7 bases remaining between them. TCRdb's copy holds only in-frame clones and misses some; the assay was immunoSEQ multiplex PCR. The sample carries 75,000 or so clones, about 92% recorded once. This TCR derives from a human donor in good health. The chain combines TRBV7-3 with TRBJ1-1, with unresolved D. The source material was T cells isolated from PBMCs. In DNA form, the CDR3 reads TGTGCCAGCAGCTTAATCGGAGGGAACACTGAAGCTTTCTTT. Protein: CASSLIGGNTEAFF.